Below, one T cell receptor beta chain is given with its context. Its antigen is as yet unknown. This entry is derived from a study of blood T cells in healthy people across ages. Study findings and constraints: Age showed a roughly linear inverse relationship with TCR beta diversity per million T cells. A greater number of naive CD4+ cells and higher diversity distinguished long-lived donors from aged donors. Diversity estimates drawn from one million T cells were deemed underestimates.

Alongside a J-beta primer mix, a sample-barcoded 5' primer served in a second PCR lasting roughly 6 to 11 cycles. In TCRdb, the 5' RACE reads were re-called with MiXCR into one record per CDR3 protein. The table includes around 1,000,000 distinct CDR3 sequences, about 23% detected once. The V end lost 3 bases, the J end lost 0 bases, and 8 bases lay between the germline ends. CDR3 length equals 13 residues. From germline, CDR1 is SQVTM and CDR2 ANQGSEA. This same sample was also part of a study on T cells of mothers and their children. That study reports: Each mother gave over 8 million TCR beta CDR3 reads; each child, about 2.8 million.

The chain employs TRBV29-1 and TRBJ1-1; D uncertain. The sequence was obtained from a girl aged 2 to 10 in good health. The sample consisted of blood. CDR3 residues: CSVESRMNTEAFF. For the CDR3, the DNA is TGCAGCGTTGAGAGTCGAATGAACACTGAAGCTTTCTTT.